Shown below are 14 T cell receptor beta chains from a single sample sequenced in a study of blood T cells in healthy people across ages. Combining a sample-barcoded 5' primer with a J-beta primer mix, a second PCR ran for about 7 to 12 cycles. From the 5' RACE reads, TCRdb called clonotypes with MiXCR, one entry per CDR3 protein. The table lists some 930,000 distinct CDR3 sequences, 25% to 35% of them singletons. The same data also contributed to another study, on T cells of mothers and their children.

The sample taken for sequencing was blood. The receptor set was obtained from a woman aged 40 to 50 in good health.

This clonotype has only a few counts. V usage is TRBV28 and J usage is TRBJ2-7, with TRBD1 as a possible D gene (6 bases). With 7 bases removed from V and 3 bases from J, the gap between germline ends came to 13 bases. Germline CDR1 is MDHEN and CDR2 is SYDVKM. CDR3 length equals 13 residues. The CDR3 DNA follows: TGTGCCAGCATGGGTATAGGGGGCTACGAGCAGTACTTC. This encodes CASMGIGGYEQYF.

The chain carries TRBV11-2 and TRBJ2-1, with D hard to call. Germline CDR1 is SGHAT and CDR2 is FQNNGV. The germline V and J ends were trimmed by 3 bases and 11 bases, with 8 bases remaining between them. The CDR3 consists of 11 residues. The CDR3 here is CASSLQVKQFF. For the CDR3, the DNA is TGTGCCAGCAGCTTGCAGGTAAAGCAGTTCTTC.

The rearrangement uses TRBV6-6 and TRBJ2-1; 8 bases are a match to TRBD1. This CDR3 region has 17 residues. Germline values: CDR1 MNHNY, CDR2 SVGAGI (reference sequence). The junction had 7 bases not matched to a gene; V was cut back by 0 bases and J by 3 bases. This chain's CDR3 is CASSYSGQESHYNEQFF. For the CDR3, the DNA is TGTGCCAGCAGTTACTCGGGACAGGAGTCCCACTACAATGAGCAGTTCTTC.

This clonotype appeared a few times. The chain has TRBV24-1 and TRBJ2-7; D gene uncertain. The CDR3 totals 15 residues. Germline CDR1 reads KGHDR; CDR2 reads SFDVKD. V lost 2 bases and J 5 bases, leaving 15 bases between the germline ends. As DNA, the CDR3 is TGTGCCACCAGTGATTGGAAGACAAAAGGGAACGAGCAGTACTTC. It codes for CATSDWKTKGNEQYF.

In regard to this clonotype: A read error may produce the germline difference seen at one junction end. The genes are TRBV27 and TRBJ1-4; D is undetermined. Germline V gene sequence: CDR1 MNHEY, CDR2 SMNVEV (reference sequence). There are 16 residues in the CDR3. The DNA for the CDR3 is TGTGCCAGCAGGCCTCATGCCGTAGCAACTAATGAAAAACGGTTTTTT. It is translated as CASRPHAVATNEKRFF.

This clonotype was counted many times. The chain employs TRBV11-2 and TRBJ2-7; TRBD2 is a possible D gene (5 bases). This CDR3 is built from 14 residues. Germline V gene data show CDR1 as SGHAT and CDR2 as FQNNGV. V lost 4 bases to trimming and J lost 3 bases, with 13 bases between them. The CDR3 region is CASSSRGQYYEQYF. Written as DNA, the CDR3 is TGTGCCAGCAGCTCACGCGGGCAGTACTACGAGCAGTACTTC.

Note on this clonotype: This could be a read error, since a much larger clone is one nucleotide away. The rearrangement links TRBV28 to TRBJ2-1, with D possibly TRBD2 on 5 matching bases. Trimming took 4 bases from V and 10 from J, leaving 11 bases between them. The CDR3 is 12 amino acids. Per the germline V gene, CDR1 is MDHEN and CDR2 is SYDVKM. The CDR3 DNA reads as TGTGCCAGCAGTTCCTTCGACTACGAGCAGTTCTTC. This codes for CASSSFDYEQFF.

In this sample, this clonotype turned up a few times. This chain connects TRBV5-1 to TRBJ1-6, with TRBD1 matching 11 bases. The CDR3 sequence is 17 residues long. Germline-derived CDR1 and CDR2 are SGHRS and YFSETQ. V trimming: 4 bases; J trimming: 7 bases; junction bases outside the gene matches: 10. CDR3 DNA: TGCGCCAGCAGCCTCTCCGGGACAGGGGGGATAAATTCACCCCTCCACTTT. It yields the protein CASSLSGTGGINSPLHF.

This clonotype came up many times. The CDR3 is CASSLIRIDLIANTEAFF. The DNA for the CDR3 is TGTGCCAGCAGCTTAATACGGATTGATCTCATAGCGAACACTGAAGCTTTCTTT. This chain connects TRBV7-2 to TRBJ1-1; D remains ambiguous. V lost 2 bases to trimming and J lost 1 base, with 20 bases between them. The CDR3 is 18 amino acids. CDR1 is SGHTA, CDR2 FQGNSA, per germline.

V gene TRBV30 combines with J gene TRBJ2-4; 9 bases are shared with TRBD1. The DNA matches TRBJ2-7 better at its end, which makes the J call doubtful. The V gene's germline CDR1 is GTSNPN and CDR2 SVGIG (reference sequence). The CDR3 is made up of 12 amino acids. In nucleotides, the CDR3 is TGTGCCTGGAACAGGGGGCCACGCGAGCAGTACTTC. Amino acid sequence: CAWNRGPREQYF.

This clonotype was seen more than once but under ten times. In nucleotides, the CDR3 is TGTGCCAGCTCACCACAACCGGGGACAGTGGCCCTCTCTGAAGCTTTCTTT. It yields the protein CASSPQPGTVALSEAFF. This rearrangement joins TRBV18 to TRBJ1-1, with 7 bases aligning to TRBD1. The trim removed 1 base at V and 6 bases at J, leaving 14 bases unmatched. Germline loops: CDR1 KGHSH, CDR2 LQKENI. This CDR3 contains 17 residues.

This chain joins TRBV4-1 and TRBJ2-1, with TRBD2 identical over 11 bases. The CDR3 is 15 residues long. Germline CDR1 reads MGHRA; CDR2 reads YSYEKL. V shed 3 bases and J 2 bases; nucleotides not matched to a gene: 0. This CDR3 is CASSQTSGTYNEQFF. The CDR3 DNA reads TGCGCCAGCAGCCAGACTAGCGGGACCTACAATGAGCAGTTCTTC.

V and J are TRBV20-1 and TRBJ2-7; 10 nucleotides line up with TRBD2. The CDR3 length is 14 residues. Germline CDR1 is DFQATT and CDR2 is SNEGSKA (reference sequence). V lost 0 bases and J lost 4; bases outside the gene matches: 3. The CDR3 bases are TGCAGTGCTAGAGATGTACTAGCGGGGTACGAGCAGTACTTC. Its protein product is CSARDVLAGYEQYF.

This clonotype has only one observation. The rearrangement joins TRBV3-1 to TRBJ2-2; D ambiguous. In germline, CDR1 is LGHDT, CDR2 YNNKEL (reference sequence). The ends were cut back, 2 bases at V and 6 bases at J, with 10 bases in the middle. CDR3 length equals 14 residues. The CDR3 bases are TGTGCCAGCAGCCAAACAGAGGCGGCCGGGGAGCTGTTTTTT. It translates to CASSQTEAAGELFF.